The sequence of this T cell receptor (beta chain) was determined in a study of T cell responses to AZD1222 COVID-19 vaccine. TCRdb keeps only in-frame clones here, not all; method: immunoSEQ multiplex PCR. The sample records 95,000 to 150,000 clones, roughly nine tenths being singletons. In regard to this clone: Antigen specificity is unknown. At one of its ends the junction is not consistent with the germline gene, which may arise from a read error.

Regarding the study as a whole: Only a handful of people who got AZD1222 tested seropositive at baseline. Vaccine-associated CD4 TCRs ranged over spike, dominating at 160-218 and 743-854. Most donors were white British, females outnumbered males, and clonal diversity was possibly underestimated.

The CDR3 loop spans 15 amino acids. CDR1 and CDR2 from the germline V gene are SGHTA and FQGNSA. This sample comprised peripheral blood, obtained on day 0 of AZD1222 vaccination. The chain has TRBV7-2 and TRBJ1-1, with 8 bases matching TRBD1. This receptor was taken from an adult in good health. The CDR3 region is CASSPRGRRNTEVFF. CDR3 DNA sequence: TGTGCCAGCAGCCCCAGGGGGCGAAGGAACACTGAAGTTTTCTTT.